The 21 T cell receptor beta chains listed next were all sequenced from one sample in a study of blood T cell repertoires in COVID-19. The data were produced by immunoSEQ multiplex PCR, yet TCRdb's version contains in-frame clones alone and is incomplete. The data contain about 380,000 clones, 80% to 90% of them singletons. The sample comprised PBMCs or T cells enriched from blood (not recorded which). Every receptor here comes from a young man who had recovered from COVID-19.

The chain recombines TRBV7-2 with TRBJ1-3, with D uncertain. Trimming took off 2 bases at V and 9 bases at J, with 8 bases between the two ends. The CDR3 length is 12 residues. Germline V lookup: CDR1 SGHTA, CDR2 FQGNSA. As DNA, the CDR3 is TGTGCCAGCAGCTTACCCCGCGGCACCATATATTTT. It is translated as CASSLPRGTIYF.

This sequence joins TRBV15 and TRBJ2-7, with 9 bases matching TRBD1. The CDR3 length is 15 residues. The germline V gene encodes CDR1 LNHNV and CDR2 YYDKDF (reference sequence). V lost 5 bases to trimming and J lost 7 bases; unmatched junction nucleotides: 12. The chain's CDR3 is CATSGPGTGSEEQYF. DNA for the CDR3: TGTGCCACCAGCGGTCCCGGGACAGGGTCGGAAGAGCAGTACTTC.

The chain uses TRBV9 and TRBJ1-1; D remains ambiguous. V gave up 0 bases and J gave up 0 bases, with 6 bases separating them. The CDR3 consists of 14 residues. Germline CDR1 SGDLS, CDR2 YYNGEE. The CDR3 region is CASSVDTLNTEAFF. DNA for the CDR3: TGTGCCAGCAGCGTAGACACGCTGAACACTGAAGCTTTCTTT. Variable domain in full (rest from reference TRBV9 and TRBJ1-1): DSGVTQTPKHLITATGQRVTLRCSPRSGDLSVYWYQQSLDQGLQFLIQYYNGEERAKGNILERFSAQQFPDLHSELNLSSLELGDSALYFCASSVDTLNTEAFFGQGTRLTVV.

In regard to this clone: A clone one base away is much larger, so this may be a read error. This same CDR3 is encoded by further DNA sequences in the sample. The rearrangement joins TRBV2 to TRBJ1-1; no firm D call. CDR3 length equals 13 residues. Germline lookup yields CDR1 SNHLY and CDR2 FYNNEI. Deletions cut 6 bases from V and 1 base from J, with 9 bases between. This CDR3 is CASSLGENTEAFF. The CDR3 nucleotides read TGTGCCAGCAGCCTCGGGGAGAACACTGAAGCTTTCTTT.

The chain joins TRBV7-2 to TRBJ1-5; the D is unclear. V was shortened by 1 base and J by 6 bases, with 4 bases between the two germline ends. The CDR3 has 12 amino acids. In germline, CDR1 is SGHTA, CDR2 FQGNSA. The CDR3 sequence is CASSLVGQPQHF. CDR3 DNA sequence: TGTGCCAGCAGCTTAGTCGGTCAGCCCCAGCATTTT. The full variable domain, completed using reference TRBV7-2 and TRBJ1-5, is GAGVSQSPSNKVTEKGKDVELRCDPISGHTALYWYRQSLGQGLEFLIYFQGNSAPDKSGLPSDRFSAERTGGSVSTLTIQRTQQEDSAVYLCASSLVGQPQHFGDGTRLSIL.

V usage is TRBV5-1 and J usage is TRBJ2-6; tentative D call: TRBD1 (5 bases). The CDR3 totals 15 residues. Per the germline V gene, CDR1 is SGHRS and CDR2 is YFSETQ. The germline V and J ends were trimmed by 4 bases and 1 base, with 9 bases remaining between them. CDR3 in DNA: TGCGCCAGCAGCCTACAGGCTTCTGGGGCCAACGTCCTGACTTTC. It yields the protein CASSLQASGANVLTF. The full variable domain, its missing parts supplied by reference TRBV5-1 and TRBJ2-6, is KAGVTQTPRYLIKTRGQQVTLSCSPISGHRSVSWYQQTPGQGLQFLFEYFSETQRNKGNFPGRFSGRQFSNSRSEMNVSTLELGDSALYLCASSLQASGANVLTFGAGSRLTVL.

The chain employs TRBV2 and TRBJ2-7; no definite D call. V was trimmed by 8 bases and J by 2 bases, leaving 13 bases between them. Germline V gene lookup returns CDR1 SNHLY and CDR2 FYNNEI. This CDR3 comprises 13 residues. CDR3 loop: CASCYGFTYEQYF. CDR3 nucleotides: TGTGCCAGCTGTTACGGGTTCACCTACGAGCAGTACTTC.

The V and J genes are TRBV20-1 and TRBJ2-1; D uncertain. Looked up from germline, CDR1 is DFQATT and CDR2 is SNEGSKA (reference sequence). The ends were cut back, 6 bases at V and 6 bases at J, with 9 bases in the middle. The CDR3 length is 11 residues. The CDR3 DNA follows: TGCAGTGCGGCCCTCCTCAATGAGCAGTTCTTC. This gives the protein CSAALLNEQFF.

The J gene is TRBJ2-1, the V gene TRBV19; a weak D match, TRBD2 (5 bases). The CDR3 extends over 15 amino acids. From germline, CDR1 is LNHDA and CDR2 SQIVND (reference sequence). V was trimmed by 6 bases and J by 5 bases, leaving 17 bases between them. The DNA for the CDR3 is TGTGCCAGTAGAACTGAGGGCACCCGAAACAATGAGCAGTTCTTC. Translating gives CASRTEGTRNNEQFF.

The chain has TRBV6-2 or TRBV6-3 and TRBJ1-5, with D possibly matching TRBD1 (5 bases). Germline CDR1 is MNHEY and CDR2 is SVGEGT. Trimming stripped 5 bases from V and 0 bases from J, with 11 bases between. This CDR3 is 15 amino acids long. Written as DNA, the CDR3 is TGTGCCAGCAGTACCCGACAGAATAGCAATCAGCCCCAGCATTTT. Its translation is CASSTRQNSNQPQHF.

The rearrangement uses TRBV5-1 and TRBJ2-3, with 10 bases aligning to TRBD1. Per the germline V gene, CDR1 is SGHRS and CDR2 is YFSETQ. This CDR3 is 17 amino acids long. Trimming cost V 3 bases and J 0 bases; bases outside gene matches: 7. CDR3 in DNA: TGCGCCAGCAGCTCCGGAGGGACAGGGGTGAGCACAGATACGCAGTATTTT. It translates to CASSSGGTGVSTDTQYF. The full variable domain, completed using reference TRBV5-1 and TRBJ2-3, is KAGVTQTPRYLIKTRGQQVTLSCSPISGHRSVSWYQQTPGQGLQFLFEYFSETQRNKGNFPGRFSGRQFSNSRSEMNVSTLELGDSALYLCASSSGGTGVSTDTQYFGPGTRLTVL.

The chain uses TRBV7-9 and TRBJ2-7; D not resolved. This CDR3 is 12 amino acids long. CDR1 is SEHNR and CDR2 is FQNEAQ in the germline V gene (reference sequence). The ends were cut back, 5 bases at V and 6 bases at J, with 11 bases in the middle. The CDR3 bases are TGTGCCAGCAGCCTCGGAGTACGCGAGCAGTACTTC. It encodes CASSLGVREQYF.

The chain couples TRBV7-9 to TRBJ1-6; weak D call: TRBD1 (5 bases). The CDR3 length is 14 residues. In germline, CDR1 is SEHNR, CDR2 FQNEAQ (reference sequence). Trimming took 5 bases from V and 7 from J, leaving 12 bases between them. The CDR3 is CASSMGLKNSPLHF. The CDR3 DNA sequence: TGTGCCAGCAGCATGGGACTGAAAAATTCACCCCTCCACTTT.

This clone was recorded once. The chain has TRBV19 and TRBJ1-2, with no clear D. The CDR3 extends over 14 amino acids. V lost 4 bases, J lost 5 bases, and 14 bases lay in between. Germline values: CDR1 LNHDA, CDR2 SQIVND (reference sequence). CDR3: CASSKGRQTYGYTF. CDR3 DNA sequence: TGTGCCAGTAGTAAAGGGAGGCAGACTTATGGCTACACCTTC.

About this clone: In the same sample, other DNA sequences code for this CDR3. The J gene is TRBJ2-7, the V gene TRBV12-3 or TRBV12-4, with D perhaps matching TRBD2 (5 bases). V was cut by 3 bases and J by 2 bases, with 5 bases left in between. CDR3 length: 12 residues. In DNA, the CDR3 is TGTGCCAGCAGTTTCGGGACCTACGAGCAGTACTTC. Amino acids: CASSFGTYEQYF.

This clone showed up just a few times. The chain is built from TRBV10-2 and TRBJ2-1; weak D call: TRBD1 (6 bases). CDR1 and CDR2 (germline): WSHSY, SAAADI. The V end lost 2 bases, the J end lost 0 bases, and 11 bases lay between the germline ends. The length of the CDR3 is 16 residues. The CDR3 region is CASSEMGQSSYNEQFF. Written as DNA, the CDR3 is TGCGCCAGCAGTGAGATGGGACAAAGCTCCTACAATGAGCAGTTCTTC.

The chain combines TRBV4-3 with TRBJ1-1; 7 bases are a match to TRBD1. Germline V gene sequence: CDR1 LGHNA, CDR2 YSLEER. J was trimmed by 6 bases and V by 4 bases; bases with no gene match: 8. There are 14 residues in the CDR3. CDR3 DNA sequence: TGCGCCAGCAGCCTAACTGACAGGGCCGCTGAAGCTTTCTTT. This encodes CASSLTDRAAEAFF.

This clone appeared a few times. This chain links TRBV5-4 with TRBJ2-2; 8 bases align to TRBD2. This CDR3 is 17 amino acids long. In germline, CDR1 is SGHNT, CDR2 YYREEE (reference sequence). The V gene end was trimmed by 1 base and the J gene end by 7 bases; junction bases not matched to a gene: 12. CDR3 in DNA: TGTGCCAGCAGCTTGTGGTTTGACCGGGGGGGAATCGGGGAGCTGTTTTTT. Translated: CASSLWFDRGGIGELFF.

The chain combines TRBV9 with TRBJ1-2; D is undetermined. V lost 0 bases to trimming and J lost 3 bases, with 9 bases between them. The CDR3 contains 14 residues. CDR1 SGDLS and CDR2 YYNGEE come from the germline V gene. For the CDR3, the DNA is TGTGCCAGCAGCGTAGCTACTTCGGACTATGGCTACACCTTC. It specifies CASSVATSDYGYTF.

The chain uses TRBV5-1 and TRBJ2-1; 11 nucleotides agree with TRBD2. After removal of 2 bases from V and 6 bases from J, the junction contained 4 bases not matched to a gene. Germline V CDR1 and CDR2: SGHRS, YFSETQ. This CDR3 spans 15 amino acids. CDR3 sequence: CASSLALAGANEQFF. CDR3 coding DNA: TGCGCCAGCAGCTTAGCACTAGCGGGGGCCAATGAGCAGTTCTTC.

This clone is a singleton in its sample. The V call is TRBV18, the J call TRBJ1-4, with D hard to call. The CDR3 totals 14 residues. Germline values: CDR1 KGHSH, CDR2 LQKENI. V dropped 6 bases and J dropped 3 bases, with 11 bases sitting between them. CDR3 loop: CASSLSGSNEKLFF. The CDR3 DNA is TGTGCCAGCTCCCTTTCGGGATCTAATGAAAAACTGTTTTTT.